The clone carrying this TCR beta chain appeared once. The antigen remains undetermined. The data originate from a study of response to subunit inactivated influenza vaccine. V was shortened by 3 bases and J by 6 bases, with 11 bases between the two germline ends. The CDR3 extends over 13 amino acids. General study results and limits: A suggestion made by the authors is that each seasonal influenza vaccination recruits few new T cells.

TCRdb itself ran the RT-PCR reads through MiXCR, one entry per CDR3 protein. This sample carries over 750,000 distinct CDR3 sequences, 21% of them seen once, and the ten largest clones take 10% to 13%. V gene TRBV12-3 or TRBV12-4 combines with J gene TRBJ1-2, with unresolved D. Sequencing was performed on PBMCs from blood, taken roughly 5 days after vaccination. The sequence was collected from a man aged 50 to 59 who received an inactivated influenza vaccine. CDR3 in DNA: TGTGCCAGCAGTTTTGAGGGCAAGAATGGCTACACCTTC. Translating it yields CASSFEGKNGYTF.